These T cell receptor beta chains were read from a single sample in a study of T cell changes during pregnancy in multiple sclerosis. Measured with immunoSEQ multiplex PCR; TCRdb has only the in-frame clones, and not every one. The table lists about 33,000 clones, roughly nine tenths of them singletons, with about 3% in the top ten. The input for sequencing was CD4+ T cells from peripheral blood mononuclear cells, taken in the third trimester of pregnancy. These receptor sequences come from a female donor in good health, enrolled as a control in a pregnancy study. CDR3s include the opening cysteine and the closing phenylalanine or tryptophan. The order of the fields is D gene, J gene, clone size, V gene, CDR3 DNA, CDR3 protein. The D gene is left open where the match is weak. Expanded clones get a size class; other rows say once, few or many, or leave the size out.

NA | TRBJ2-1 | NA | TRBV25-1 | TGTGCCAGCACTCACAGTTCCTACAATGAGCAGTTCTTC | CASTHSSYNEQFF
NA | TRBJ1-1 | NA | TRBV5-4 | TGTGCCAGCAGCTCACCAAGACAGACGAACACTGAAGCTTTCTTT | CASSSPRQTNTEAFF
NA | TRBJ1-4 | NA | TRBV7-9 | TGTGCCACCCTACGGTCCGGTGGGGGGGAAAAACTGTTTTTT | CATLRSGGGEKLFF
NA | TRBJ2-3 | NA | TRBV30 | TGTGCCTGGAGTGACCCGCGGTTAGTGAGCCGTACAGATACGCAGTATTTT | CAWSDPRLVSRTDTQYF
NA | TRBJ2-5 | once | TRBV7-2 | TGTGCCAGCAGCCGTCTAGTGGCTGAGACCCAGTACTTC | CASSRLVAETQYF
TRBD2 | TRBJ2-3 | once | TRBV7-9 | TGTGCCAGCAGCATCTCTCTAGCGGGGGGATCAGATACGCAGTATTTT | CASSISLAGGSDTQYF
NA | TRBJ1-1 | NA | TRBV6-1 | TGTGCCAGCCGGGAGGGGTCCTACCGCGCTGAAGCTTTCTTT | CASREGSYRAEAFF
TRBD1 | TRBJ1-5 | NA | TRBV27 | TGTGCCAGCAGTCCCGCCAGGGGGGATCAGCCCCAGCATTTT | CASSPARGDQPQHF
NA | TRBJ1-2 | NA | TRBV29-1 | TGCAGCGTTGAACCAGGGAAAAGAGGCGGCTACACCTTC | CSVEPGKRGGYTF
TRBD2 | TRBJ2-3 | NA | TRBV30 | TGTGCCTCGGGGGGGGCTCCTCGCACAGATACGCAGTATTTT | CASGGAPRTDTQYF
TRBD1 | TRBJ2-7 | once | TRBV19 | TGTGCCAGTAGTAACACAGGGGCCTACGAGCAGTACTTC | CASSNTGAYEQYF
NA | TRBJ2-1 | NA | TRBV19 | TGTGCCAGTAGTATAACCGTGACTGAGAGATACAATGAGCAGTTCTTC | CASSITVTERYNEQFF
NA | TRBJ1-1 | NA | TRBV18 | TGTGCCAGCTCACCAGGGGCCGAGAACACTGAAGCTTTCTTT | CASSPGAENTEAFF
NA | TRBJ2-7 | NA | TRBV7-3 | TGTGCCAGCAGCTTGAGAGGTGGCCGCCAAACTGAACCCTACGAGCAGTACTTC | CASSLRGGRQTEPYEQYF
TRBD2 | TRBJ2-1 | NA | TRBV18 | TGTGCCAGCTCACCATCGCAATGGACTAGCGGGAACAATGAGCAGTTCTTC | CASSPSQWTSGNNEQFF
NA | TRBJ1-2 | NA | TRBV19 | TGTGCCAGTAGTATGGAAGCGTTCCATGGCTACACCTTC | CASSMEAFHGYTF
TRBD1 | TRBJ2-7 | NA | TRBV7-9 | TGTGCCAGCAGCCAAGGACAGGGAACCTACGAGCAGTACTTC | CASSQGQGTYEQYF
TRBD1 | TRBJ2-1 | NA | TRBV28 | TGTGCCAGCAGTTTATGGAAGGGAACAGGGGCCTACAATGAGCAGTTCTTC | CASSLWKGTGAYNEQFF
TRBD2 | TRBJ2-1 | NA | TRBV7-9 | TGTGCCAGCAGCTTTGCGGGAGTGAATGAGCAGTTCTTC | CASSFAGVNEQFF
TRBD1 | TRBJ1-3 | NA | TRBV2 | TGTGCCAGCAGTGTCGGACAGGCGAACTCTGGAAACACCATATATTTT | CASSVGQANSGNTIYF
NA | TRBJ1-1 | NA | TRBV7-8 | TGTGCCAGCAGCTCCGGCGGTGAAGCTTTCTTT | CASSSGGEAFF
TRBD1 | TRBJ1-3 | NA | TRBV5-4 | TGTGCCAGCAGCTTGGAAGCAGGGGGTGGAAACACCATATATTTT | CASSLEAGGGNTIYF
NA | TRBJ2-2 | NA | TRBV7-2 | TGTGCCAGCAGCTCAGCCGGGACTCAGAACACCGGGGAGCTGTTTTTT | CASSSAGTQNTGELFF
NA | TRBJ1-3 | NA | TRBV14 | TGTGCCAGCAGCCCCCTGGGCCCCAGCTCTGGAAACACCATATATTTT | CASSPLGPSSGNTIYF
NA | TRBJ1-1 | NA | TRBV28 | TGTGCCAGCAGTCCCCCCCCGGGGACTGAAGCTTTCTTT | CASSPPPGTEAFF
TRBD2 | TRBJ2-1 | NA | TRBV5-1 | TGCGCCAGCAGCTTGGAAATCCTCTTGGCGGGAGCGAACAATGAGCAGTTCTTC | CASSLEILLAGANNEQFF
NA | TRBJ1-2 | NA | TRBV19 | TGTGCCAGTAGTCCTGACATCCGGTTAGACTATGGCTACACCTTC | CASSPDIRLDYGYTF